This T cell receptor (beta chain) originates from a study of siplizumab effects on memory and regulatory T cells. Repertoires were generated with immunoSEQ multiplex PCR, while TCRdb's copy carries only in-frame clones and drops some. Of roughly 100,000 clones in the sample, approximately 94% were seen once. Between the trimmed V and J ends, which lost 8 bases and 6 bases, there was a span of 19 bases. This CDR3 contains 14 residues. Looked up from germline, CDR1 is SNHLY and CDR2 is FYNNEI. The clonotype comes from a human donor in good health. Sequences were obtained from CD4+ T cells sorted from blood. The chain recombines TRBV2 with TRBJ1-2; a possible D gene is TRBD1 (6 bases). This CDR3 reads CASGRDIGFNGYTF. The CDR3 nucleotides read TGTGCCAGCGGGAGGGACATAGGCTTTAATGGCTACACCTTC. Using reference TRBV2 and TRBJ1-2 for the parts outside the CDR3, the full variable domain is EPEVTQTPSHQVTQMGQEVILRCVPISNHLYFYWYRQILGQKVEFLVSFYNNEISEKSEIFDDQFSVERPDGSNFTLKIRSTKLEDSAMYFCASGRDIGFNGYTFGSGTRLTVV.